This entry describes one T cell receptor (beta chain). Its antigen is unknown. Using unique molecular identifiers, the investigators prepared the TCRbeta library. TCRdb re-derived calls from the PCR reads in MiXCR, one entry per CDR3 protein. The data hold 97,000 or so distinct CDR3 sequences, with over 6% observed a single time. The data derive from a study of T-cell reconstitution after alpha-beta-depleted transplantation in children. General study results and limits: It was reported that alpha-beta T cells came from several hundred expanded graft clones (about two months after transplant). Surviving recipient T cells and thymic progenitors accounted for the high day-60 TCRbeta diversity observed in some patients. T-cell counts and diversity were attributed mostly to newly produced T cells one year after transplant.

The CDR3 is 16 residues long. The V gene end was trimmed by 2 bases and the J gene end by 2 bases; junction bases not matched to a gene: 1. Germline V gives CDR1 MNHEY, CDR2 SVGAGI. The chain is built from TRBV6-5 and TRBJ1-3; 12 nucleotides match TRBD1. The sequence was obtained from a boy aged 2 to 10 with acute lymphoblastic leukemia, due to receive a stem cell transplant. The material sequenced was PBMCs, taken before TCRalphabeta/CD19-depleted stem cell transplant. CDR3 residues: CASSYGTGGPGNTIYF. In nucleotides, the CDR3 is TGTGCCAGCAGTTACGGGACAGGGGGCCCTGGAAACACCATATATTTT.